Detailed here is one TCR beta chain. The sample is drawn from a study of blood T cell repertoires in COVID-19. Study-wide background: Acute and convalescent COVID-19 specimens originated in the United States, Italy and Spain. Nucleic acid was either cDNA or gDNA, and it came from T cells, B-cell-depleted T cells, or PBMCs.

Original processing methods: Amplification from reference gene primers served as the basis for estimated nucleated cell counts. The repertoire was sequenced with immunoSEQ multiplex PCR; TCRdb's copy has only in-frame clones and lacks some. The V and J calls and clone size are taken from that table; D and trimming were inferred from the DNA. The table lists some 210,000 clones, around 84% of them singletons, with about 20% in the top ten. Trimming took 6 bases from V and 6 from J, leaving 14 bases between them. This CDR3 spans 13 amino acids. The sequence was collected from a human donor in a cohort sampled during active COVID-19. The sequenced sample consisted of peripheral blood. The gene calls are TRBV12-3 or TRBV12-4 and TRBJ1-1; TRBD1 is a possible D gene (5 bases). CDR3 DNA: TGTGCCAGCAGCGCCACGGGGGTCTCTGAAGCTTTCTTT. Translated, it gives CASSATGVSEAFF.